The T cell receptor (beta chain) described here comes from a study of OX40 agonist ivuxolimab in advanced cancers. For context, the study as a whole: Ivuxolimab was an agonistic, fully human IgG2 monoclonal antibody directed against OX40 (CD134), a costimulatory receptor. Partial responses occurred in three dose-escalation patients: two with cutaneous melanoma and one with hepatocellular carcinoma. Intravenous ivuxolimab was administered to patients every 2 weeks at six dose levels: 0.01, 0.1, 0.3, 1.5, 3 and 10 mg/kg. The paper describes the monotherapy dose-escalation part (N = 52 patients) of the phase I trial of ivuxolimab. The point of sequencing TCRbeta in the periphery was to test whether ivuxolimab changed TCR sequence diversity and drove clonal T-cell expansion. Among the approximately 54 dose-escalation patients, approximately 20 had hepatocellular carcinoma, about 15 melanoma, 9 renal cell carcinoma and 9 head and neck cancer. A male proportion of 75% to 85% and a mean age of roughly 55 years, ranging from about 20 to 79, were recorded for the dose-escalation cohort. Patients were allowed to have had prior anti-PD-1, anti-PD-L1 or anti-CTLA-4 therapy, and approximately 43% of the dose-escalation patients had previously received checkpoint inhibitors.

CDR1 and CDR2, looked up from the germline V gene, are MDHEN and SYDVKM. Taken from cysteine to phenylalanine, the CDR3 has 15 residues. Left in the record is the CDR3 DNA by itself, 45 bases read in frame from the first base. V loses 7 bases, J loses 5 bases, and the germline ends lie 18 bases apart. Overall results and qualifications from the work: Which antigens the clonally expanded peripheral T cells were specific for was not determined. At doses from 0.1 to 3.0 mg/kg, clonal expansion was seen in both CD4+ and CD8+ blood T cells between baseline and week 6. Low levels of normalized T-cell clonal expansion were also shown by some nonresponding patients. On average, CD8+ T cells showed more expanded clones than CD4+ T cells after ivuxolimab. In the 0.1-3.0 mg/kg groups, partial responders had among the lowest normalized peripheral clonal expansion, particularly in CD8+ T cells.

For sequencing of the TCRbeta CDR3 region, genomic DNA was extracted from the sorted cells. The immunoSEQ Assay was used to sequence the TCRbeta CDR3 regions. The table was pulled from immuneACCESS by TCRdb, which kept in-frame rearrangements only. Such tables lose some clones; where checked, under half of the loss comes from unresolved V genes, and the rest has no known cause. A total of 66,000 or so clones appear in this sample, around 84% of them only once. The ten largest make up roughly 3.9% of the sample. Patients with autoimmune disease history or receiving systemic immunosuppression were excluded from the trial. Peripheral blood for TCR sequencing was collected from all dose cohorts at baseline, on cycle 4 day 1, and on cycle 7 day 1. Samples came from an open-label, multicenter, first-in-human phase I dose-escalation trial of ivuxolimab. The trial enrolled adults with locally advanced or metastatic head and neck squamous cell, hepatocellular, melanoma or renal cell carcinoma. Before TCR sequencing, CD4+ T cells and CD8+ T cells from peripheral blood were sorted into separate populations.

Regarding this clone: Its antigen is not yet known. Per-base qualities were not stored, and no clone one base away is much larger.

In this chain, TRBV28 is recombined with TRBJ1-5; tentative D gene TRBD1, with 6 bases matching. The source of this sequence is an adult with an advanced solid tumor such as melanoma, head and neck, liver or kidney cancer. Specimen: CD4+ or CD8+ T cells sorted from blood, collected in a trial of the OX40 agonist ivuxolimab. The nucleotide sequence reads as follows: TGTGCCAGCACCCCCTTCCGGACAGATTATCAGCCCCAGCATTTT. Translated, it reads CASTPFRTDYQPQHF.